These 19 T cell receptor beta chains were all obtained from the same sample, sequenced in a study of T cell responses to AZD1222 COVID-19 vaccine. The protocol was immunoSEQ multiplex PCR, while the TCRdb copy is restricted to in-frame clones and leaves out a portion. Of under 130,000 clones listed, about nine tenths are singletons. Sequencing used peripheral blood, obtained on day 0 of AZD1222 vaccination. The receptors stem from an adult in good health.

The chain employs TRBV10-2 and TRBJ2-7; 10 positions match TRBD2. This CDR3 is built from 14 residues. Germline CDR1 WSHSY, CDR2 SAAADI. Germline trimming cut 4 bases from V and 3 bases from J; bases unmatched to any gene: 3. DNA for the CDR3: TGCGCCAGCAGTGGTAGCGGGAGGATCTACGAGCAGTACTTC. Translated, it gives CASSGSGRIYEQYF.

The chain uses TRBV10-2 and TRBJ2-7, with a tentative D call TRBD1 (6 bases). In germline, CDR1 is WSHSY, CDR2 SAAADI. This CDR3 has 13 amino acids. Between the trimmed V and J ends, which lost 7 bases and 1 base, there was a span of 11 bases. The CDR3 here is CASTMGASYEQYF. CDR3 DNA: TGCGCCAGCACTATGGGGGCGTCCTACGAGCAGTACTTC.

The rearrangement links TRBV19 to TRBJ1-2, with TRBD1 matching over 8 bases. The CDR3 length is 14 residues. The ends lost 3 bases at V and 7 bases at J; junction bases unmatched: 7. CDR1 and CDR2 from the germline V gene are LNHDA and SQIVND (reference sequence). The CDR3 loop is CASSIRTGPAGYTF. The CDR3 DNA reads TGTGCCAGTAGTATCAGGACAGGGCCCGCTGGCTACACCTTC.

V is TRBV20-1 and J is TRBJ2-3, with D tentatively TRBD2 (5 bases). CDR1 and CDR2 from the germline V gene are DFQATT and SNEGSKA (reference sequence). The ends were cut back, 3 bases at V and 1 base at J, with 11 bases in the middle. The CDR3 is 14 amino acids. CDR3 amino acids: CSASRAGGTDTQYF. In DNA, the CDR3 is TGCAGTGCTAGTAGGGCGGGTGGCACAGATACGCAGTATTTT.

This chain links TRBV6-5 with TRBJ2-2, with D uncertain. The V end was cut by 9 bases, the J end by 4 bases, with 6 bases between. Germline V CDR1 and CDR2: MNHEY, SVGAGI. The CDR3 length is 11 residues. CDR3 bases: TGTGCCAGACATCTCACCGGGGAGCTGTTTTTT. Protein sequence: CARHLTGELFF.

The chain uses TRBV6-6 and TRBJ1-1, with TRBD1 identical over 8 bases. The germline CDR1 and CDR2 sequences are MNHNY and SVGAGI (reference sequence). Trimming at V came to 2 bases and at J to 11 bases, leaving 4 bases not matched to a gene. This CDR3 comprises 12 residues. As DNA, the CDR3 is TGTGCCAGCAGTTACGGCCAGGGGGCCGCTTTCTTT. Translation gives CASSYGQGAAFF.

This rearrangement joins TRBV5-6 to TRBJ1-3; D is perhaps TRBD1 (5 bases). This CDR3 is 15 amino acids long. Germline assignment: CDR1 SGHDT and CDR2 YYEEEE. The V end was cut by 1 base, the J end by 4 bases, with 12 bases between. CDR3 sequence: CASSLFDGAGNTIYF. The CDR3 DNA reads as TGTGCCAGCAGCTTGTTCGACGGGGCGGGAAACACCATATATTTT.

This clone showed up just a few times. The V gene is TRBV19, the J gene TRBJ2-2; 7 bases match TRBD2. This CDR3 comprises 15 residues. The V segment lost 7 bases and the J segment 4 bases; nucleotides outside the gene matches: 9. Germline CDR1 LNHDA, CDR2 SQIVND (reference sequence). The CDR3 sequence is CASIQRGGFTGELFF. DNA for the CDR3: TGTGCCAGTATCCAAAGGGGAGGGTTCACCGGGGAGCTGTTTTTT.

The chain is built from TRBV6-4 and TRBJ2-1; D may be TRBD1 (6 bases). The germline V gene has CDR1 MRHNA and CDR2 SNTAGT. The germline V and J ends were trimmed by 0 bases and 0 bases, with 15 bases remaining between them. The CDR3 is made up of 18 amino acids. The CDR3 DNA sequence: TGTGCCAGCAGTGACTCGGGGGCCTCCCGAAGCTCCTACAATGAGCAGTTCTTC. It codes for CASSDSGASRSSYNEQFF.

V and J are TRBV7-2 and TRBJ2-1; 13 bases map to TRBD2. CDR1 and CDR2 (germline): SGHTA, FQGNSA. J lost 6 bases, V lost 3 bases, and 8 bases had no gene match. This CDR3 region has 17 residues. The DNA of the CDR3 is TGTGCCAGCAGCTTGGCTGAGGGACTAGCGGGGTTCAATGAGCAGTTCTTC. It yields the protein CASSLAEGLAGFNEQFF. The full variable domain, rest sourced from reference TRBV7-2 and TRBJ2-1, is GAGVSQSPSNKVTEKGKDVELRCDPISGHTALYWYRQSLGQGLEFLIYFQGNSAPDKSGLPSDRFSAERTGGSVSTLTIQRTQQEDSAVYLCASSLAEGLAGFNEQFFGPGTRLTVL.

This chain links TRBV7-6 with TRBJ2-2, with TRBD2 matching over 12 bases. V dropped 0 bases and J dropped 2; count of bases not matched to a gene: 4. Germline V gene sequence: CDR1 SGHVS, CDR2 FNYEAQ. The CDR3 runs to 18 residues. This chain's CDR3 is CASSLAIGLAGNTGELFF. The DNA of the CDR3 is TGTGCCAGCAGCTTAGCGATAGGACTAGCGGGAAACACCGGGGAGCTGTTTTTT.

The chain combines TRBV19 with TRBJ1-1; 8 bases match TRBD1. The CDR3 runs to 14 residues. Germline loops: CDR1 LNHDA, CDR2 SQIVND (reference sequence). J gave up 10 bases and V 5 bases, and 12 bases lay outside the gene matches. The CDR3 DNA follows: TGTGCCAGTAGTGTTCAGGGGGCCGGCACGGGAGCTTTCTTT. This translates into CASSVQGAGTGAFF.

The rearrangement uses TRBV27 and TRBJ1-5; 8 bases align to TRBD1. V lost 4 bases and J lost 11; bases outside the gene matches: 13. Germline V gives CDR1 MNHEY, CDR2 SMNVEV (reference sequence). The CDR3 has 15 residues. CDR3 sequence reads: CASSSEFGQGLAQHF. The CDR3 DNA reads TGTGCCAGCAGTTCCGAATTCGGACAGGGCTTGGCCCAGCATTTT.

This clone was seen just once. The rearrangement uses TRBV11-2 and TRBJ1-4, with D possibly being TRBD1 (5 bases). CDR1 SGHAT and CDR2 FQNNGV come from the germline V gene. V lost 5 bases, J lost 6 bases, and 16 bases lay in between. The CDR3 has 15 amino acids. CDR3 region: CASSPMGKGDEKLFF. As DNA, the CDR3 is TGTGCCAGCAGCCCCATGGGAAAAGGGGATGAAAAACTGTTTTTT.

J is TRBJ1-5 and V is TRBV27; 7 nucleotides align to TRBD1. Looked up from germline, CDR1 is MNHEY and CDR2 is SMNVEV (reference sequence). V shed 6 bases, J shed 1 base, and the junction held 6 bases outside the gene matches. This CDR3 is 15 amino acids long. CDR3 sequence: CASSPGQISNQPQHF. The CDR3 region has the DNA TGTGCCAGCAGCCCGGGACAGATAAGCAATCAGCCCCAGCATTTT.

This chain joins TRBV5-6 and TRBJ1-3; 8 bases align to TRBD1. The length of the CDR3 is 16 residues. V was pared by 3 bases and J by 4 bases, with 9 bases of the junction left unmatched. CDR1 is SGHDT and CDR2 is YYEEEE in the germline V gene. As DNA, the CDR3 is TGTGCCAGCAGCTCGACAGGGGAGAGCAGGGGAAACACCATATATTTT. Residues: CASSSTGESRGNTIYF.

This clone was recorded once. This sequence joins TRBV14 and TRBJ2-2, with 12 bases fitting TRBD1. Germline V gives CDR1 SGHDN, CDR2 FVKESK. The CDR3 runs to 17 residues. The V gene end was trimmed by 5 bases and the J gene end by 4 bases; junction bases not matched to a gene: 8. In DNA, the CDR3 is TGTGCCAGCAGCGGGAGTCCGGGACAGGGGGCCACCGGGGAGCTGTTTTTT. It encodes CASSGSPGQGATGELFF.

The gene calls are TRBV30 and TRBJ2-7, with no clear D. V was shortened by 6 bases and J by 4 bases, with 13 bases between the two germline ends. CDR1 GTSNPN and CDR2 SVGIG come from the germline V gene (reference sequence). This CDR3 spans 12 amino acids. DNA for the CDR3: TGTGCCTGCAATCCCTCGGGTTACGAGCAGTACTTC. Translation gives CACNPSGYEQYF.

J is TRBJ2-7 and V is TRBV5-4, with 9 bases that match TRBD1. The CDR3 has 14 amino acids. Germline CDR1 and CDR2: SGHNT and YYREEE (reference sequence). V dropped 4 bases and J dropped 4; count of bases not matched to a gene: 6. This chain's CDR3 is CASSRPGTGYEQYF. As DNA, the CDR3 is TGTGCCAGCAGCCGGCCAGGGACAGGGTACGAGCAGTACTTC.